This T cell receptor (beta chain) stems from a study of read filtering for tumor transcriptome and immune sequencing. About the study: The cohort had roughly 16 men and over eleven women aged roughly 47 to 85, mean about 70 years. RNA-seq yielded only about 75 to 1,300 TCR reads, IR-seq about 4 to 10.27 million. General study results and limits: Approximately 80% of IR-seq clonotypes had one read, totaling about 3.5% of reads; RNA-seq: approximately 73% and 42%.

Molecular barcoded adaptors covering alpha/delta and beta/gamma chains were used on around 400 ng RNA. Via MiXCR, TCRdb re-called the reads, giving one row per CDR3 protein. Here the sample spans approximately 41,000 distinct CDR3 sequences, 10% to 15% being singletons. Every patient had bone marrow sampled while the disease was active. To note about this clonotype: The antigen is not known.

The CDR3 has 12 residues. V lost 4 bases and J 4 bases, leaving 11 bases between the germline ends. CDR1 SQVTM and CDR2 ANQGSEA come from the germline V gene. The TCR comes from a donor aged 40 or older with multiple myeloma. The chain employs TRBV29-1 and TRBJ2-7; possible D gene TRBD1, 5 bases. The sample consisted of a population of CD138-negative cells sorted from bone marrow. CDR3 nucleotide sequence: TGCAGCGTTGCCCCCCAGGGATACGAGCAGTACTTC. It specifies CSVAPQGYEQYF.